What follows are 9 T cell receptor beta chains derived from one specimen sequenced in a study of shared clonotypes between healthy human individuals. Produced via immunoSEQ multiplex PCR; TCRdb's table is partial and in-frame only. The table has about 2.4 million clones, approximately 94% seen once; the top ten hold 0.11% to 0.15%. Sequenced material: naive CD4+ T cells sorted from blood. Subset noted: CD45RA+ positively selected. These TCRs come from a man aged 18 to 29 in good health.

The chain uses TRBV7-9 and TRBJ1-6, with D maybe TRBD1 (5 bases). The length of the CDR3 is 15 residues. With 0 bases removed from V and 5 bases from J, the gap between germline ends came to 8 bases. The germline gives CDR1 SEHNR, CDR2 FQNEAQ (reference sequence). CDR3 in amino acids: CASSLAGADNSPLHF. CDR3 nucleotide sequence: TGTGCCAGCAGCTTAGCCGGGGCCGATAATTCACCCCTCCACTTT.

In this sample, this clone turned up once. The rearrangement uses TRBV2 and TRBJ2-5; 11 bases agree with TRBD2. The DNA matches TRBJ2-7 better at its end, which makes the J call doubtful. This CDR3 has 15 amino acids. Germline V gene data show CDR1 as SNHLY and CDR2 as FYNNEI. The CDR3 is CASRQETSGVFEQYF. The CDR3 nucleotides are TGTGCCAGCAGGCAGGAGACTAGCGGGGTCTTCGAGCAGTACTTC.

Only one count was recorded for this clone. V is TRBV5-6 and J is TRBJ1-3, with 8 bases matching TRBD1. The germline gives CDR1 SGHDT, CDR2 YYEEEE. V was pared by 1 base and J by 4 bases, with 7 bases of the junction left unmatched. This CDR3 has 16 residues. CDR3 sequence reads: CASSLLGQGAGNTIYF. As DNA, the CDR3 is TGTGCCAGCAGCTTGCTTGGACAGGGTGCCGGAAACACCATATATTTT.

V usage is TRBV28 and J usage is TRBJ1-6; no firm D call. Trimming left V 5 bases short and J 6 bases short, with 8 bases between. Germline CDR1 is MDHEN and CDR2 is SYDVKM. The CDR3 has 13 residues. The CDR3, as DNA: TGTGCCAGCAGTAAGACCACTAATTCACCCCTCCACTTT. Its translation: CASSKTTNSPLHF.

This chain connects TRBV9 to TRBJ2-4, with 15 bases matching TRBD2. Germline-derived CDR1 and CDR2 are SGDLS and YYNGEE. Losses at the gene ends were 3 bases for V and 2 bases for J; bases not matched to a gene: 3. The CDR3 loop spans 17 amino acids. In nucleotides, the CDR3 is TGTGCCAGCAGCGCCGGACTAGCGGGAGGGTCCAAAAACATTCAGTACTTC. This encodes CASSAGLAGGSKNIQYF.

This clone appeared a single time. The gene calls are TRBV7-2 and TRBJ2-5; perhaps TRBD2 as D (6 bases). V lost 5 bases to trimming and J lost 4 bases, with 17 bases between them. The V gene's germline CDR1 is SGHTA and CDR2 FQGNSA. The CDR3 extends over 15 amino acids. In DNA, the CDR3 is TGTGCCAGCAGCCCACAGGCCTCCGGGGGAGAGACCCAGTACTTC. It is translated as CASSPQASGGETQYF.

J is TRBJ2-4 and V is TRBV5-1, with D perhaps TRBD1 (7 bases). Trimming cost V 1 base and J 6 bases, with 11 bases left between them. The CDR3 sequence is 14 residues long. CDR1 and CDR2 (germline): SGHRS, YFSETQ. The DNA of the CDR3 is TGCGCCAGCAGCTTGTCGCGGGACAGAAACATTCAGTACTTC. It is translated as CASSLSRDRNIQYF.

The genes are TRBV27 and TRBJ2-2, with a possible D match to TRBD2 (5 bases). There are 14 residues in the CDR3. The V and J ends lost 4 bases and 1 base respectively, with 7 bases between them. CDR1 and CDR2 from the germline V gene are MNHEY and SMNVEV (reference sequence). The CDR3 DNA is TGTGCCAGCAGTTCCGCGGGGAACACCGGGGAGCTGTTTTTT. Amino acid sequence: CASSSAGNTGELFF.

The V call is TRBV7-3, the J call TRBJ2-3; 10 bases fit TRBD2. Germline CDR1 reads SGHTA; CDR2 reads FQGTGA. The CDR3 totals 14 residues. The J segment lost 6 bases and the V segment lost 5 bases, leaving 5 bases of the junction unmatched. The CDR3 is CASSPGTSVDTQYF. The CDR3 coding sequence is TGTGCCAGCAGCCCGGGGACTAGCGTGGATACGCAGTATTTT.